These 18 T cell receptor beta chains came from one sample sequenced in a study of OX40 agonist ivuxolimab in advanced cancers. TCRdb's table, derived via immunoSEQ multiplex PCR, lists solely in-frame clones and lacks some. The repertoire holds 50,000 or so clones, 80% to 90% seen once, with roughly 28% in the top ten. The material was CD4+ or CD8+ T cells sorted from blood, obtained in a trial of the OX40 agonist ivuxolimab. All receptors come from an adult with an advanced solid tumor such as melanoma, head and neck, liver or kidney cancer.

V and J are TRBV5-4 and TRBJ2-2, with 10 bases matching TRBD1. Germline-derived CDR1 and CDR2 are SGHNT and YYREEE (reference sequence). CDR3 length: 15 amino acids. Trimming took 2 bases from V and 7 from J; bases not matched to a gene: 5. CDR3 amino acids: CASSLGTGVGGELFF. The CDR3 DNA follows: TGTGCCAGCAGCTTAGGGACAGGGGTAGGCGGGGAGCTGTTTTTT.

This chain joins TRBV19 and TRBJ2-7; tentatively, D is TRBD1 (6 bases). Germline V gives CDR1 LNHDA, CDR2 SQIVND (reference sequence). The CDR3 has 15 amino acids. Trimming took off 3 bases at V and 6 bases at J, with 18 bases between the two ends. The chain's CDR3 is CASSIGTRTPSEQYF. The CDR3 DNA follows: TGTGCCAGTAGTATCGGGACACGGACCCCATCCGAGCAGTACTTC.

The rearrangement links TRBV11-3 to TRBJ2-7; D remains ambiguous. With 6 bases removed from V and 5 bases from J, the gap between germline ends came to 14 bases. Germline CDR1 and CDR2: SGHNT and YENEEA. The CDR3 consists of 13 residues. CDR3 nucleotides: TGTGCCAGCAGGGCCTCGGCCTCGGACGAGCAGTACTTC. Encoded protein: CASRASASDEQYF.

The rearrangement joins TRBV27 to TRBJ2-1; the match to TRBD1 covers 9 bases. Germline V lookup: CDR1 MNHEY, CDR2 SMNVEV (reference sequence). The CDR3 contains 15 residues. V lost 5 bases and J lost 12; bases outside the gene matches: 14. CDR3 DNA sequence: TGTGCCAGCAGTCCCACTACAGGGGGCAGTTATCGGCAGTTCTTC. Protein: CASSPTTGGSYRQFF.

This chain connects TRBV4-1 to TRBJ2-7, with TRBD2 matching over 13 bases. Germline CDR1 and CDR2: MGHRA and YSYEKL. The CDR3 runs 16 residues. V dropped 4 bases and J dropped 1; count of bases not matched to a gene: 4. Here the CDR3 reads CASSLTSGGASYEQYF. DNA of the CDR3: TGCGCCAGCAGCCTCACTAGCGGGGGGGCTTCCTACGAGCAGTACTTC.

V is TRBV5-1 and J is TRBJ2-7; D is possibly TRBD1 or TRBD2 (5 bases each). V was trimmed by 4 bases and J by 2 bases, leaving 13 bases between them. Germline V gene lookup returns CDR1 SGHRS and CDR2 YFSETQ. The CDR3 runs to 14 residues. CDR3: CASSVGDGAYEQYF. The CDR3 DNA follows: TGCGCCAGCAGCGTAGGGGACGGAGCCTACGAGCAGTACTTC.

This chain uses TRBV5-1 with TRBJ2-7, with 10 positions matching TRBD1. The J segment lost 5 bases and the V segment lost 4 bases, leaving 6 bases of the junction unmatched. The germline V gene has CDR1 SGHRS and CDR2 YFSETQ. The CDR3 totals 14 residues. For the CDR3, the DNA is TGCGCCAGCAGCACGGGACAGGGGACCGACGAGCAGTACTTC. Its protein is CASSTGQGTDEQYF.

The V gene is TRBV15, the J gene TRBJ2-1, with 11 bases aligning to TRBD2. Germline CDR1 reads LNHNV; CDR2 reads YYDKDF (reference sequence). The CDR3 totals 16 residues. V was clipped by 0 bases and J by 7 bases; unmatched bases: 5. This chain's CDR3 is CATSRETSGSWNEQFF. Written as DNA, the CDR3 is TGTGCCACCAGCAGAGAAACTAGCGGGAGTTGGAATGAGCAGTTCTTC.

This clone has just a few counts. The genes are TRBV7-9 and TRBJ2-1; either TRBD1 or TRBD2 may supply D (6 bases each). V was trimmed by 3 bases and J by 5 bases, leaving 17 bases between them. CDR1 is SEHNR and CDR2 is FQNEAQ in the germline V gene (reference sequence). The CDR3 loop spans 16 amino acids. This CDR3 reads CASSLGGGGTNNEQFF. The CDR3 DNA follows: TGTGCCAGCAGCTTGGGGGGCGGTGGTACAAACAATGAGCAGTTCTTC.

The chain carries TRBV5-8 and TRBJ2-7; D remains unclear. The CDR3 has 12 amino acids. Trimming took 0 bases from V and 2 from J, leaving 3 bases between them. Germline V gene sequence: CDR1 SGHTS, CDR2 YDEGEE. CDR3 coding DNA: TGTGCCAGCAGCTTGGTCACCTACGAGCAGTACTTC. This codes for CASSLVTYEQYF.

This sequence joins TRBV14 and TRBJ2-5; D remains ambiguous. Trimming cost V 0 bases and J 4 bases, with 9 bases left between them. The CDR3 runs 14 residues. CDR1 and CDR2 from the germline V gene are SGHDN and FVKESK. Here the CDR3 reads CASSQELDGETQYF. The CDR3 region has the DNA TGTGCCAGCAGCCAAGAATTGGACGGAGAGACCCAGTACTTC.

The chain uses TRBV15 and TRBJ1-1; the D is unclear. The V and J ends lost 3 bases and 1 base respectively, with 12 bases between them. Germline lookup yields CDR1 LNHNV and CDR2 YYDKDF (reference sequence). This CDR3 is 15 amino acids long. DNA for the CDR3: TGTGCCACCAGCAGGAGTAGCGCAGGGAACACTGAAGCTTTCTTT. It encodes CATSRSSAGNTEAFF.

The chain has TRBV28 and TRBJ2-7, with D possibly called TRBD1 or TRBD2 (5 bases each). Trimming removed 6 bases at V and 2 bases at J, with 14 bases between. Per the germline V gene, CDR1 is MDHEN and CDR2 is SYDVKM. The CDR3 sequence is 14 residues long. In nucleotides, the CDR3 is TGTGCCAGCAGCACTAGGGACCAACCCTACGAGCAGTACTTC. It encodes CASSTRDQPYEQYF.

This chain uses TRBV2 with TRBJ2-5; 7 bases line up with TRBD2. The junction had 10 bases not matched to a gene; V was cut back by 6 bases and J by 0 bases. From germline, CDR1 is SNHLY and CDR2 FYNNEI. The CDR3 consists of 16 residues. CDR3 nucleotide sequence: TGTGCCAGCAGAGACACTAGCGATCGGTACCAAGAGACCCAGTACTTC. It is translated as CASRDTSDRYQETQYF. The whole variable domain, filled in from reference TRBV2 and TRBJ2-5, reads EPEVTQTPSHQVTQMGQEVILRCVPISNHLYFYWYRQILGQKVEFLVSFYNNEISEKSEIFDDQFSVERPDGSNFTLKIRSTKLEDSAMYFCASRDTSDRYQETQYFGPGTRLLVL.

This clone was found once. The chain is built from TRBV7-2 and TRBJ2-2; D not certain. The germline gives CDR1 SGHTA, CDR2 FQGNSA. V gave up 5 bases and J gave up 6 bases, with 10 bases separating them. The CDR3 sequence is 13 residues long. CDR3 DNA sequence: TGTGCCAGCAGCGAGATATTCGCCGGGGAGCTGTTTTTT. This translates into CASSEIFAGELFF.

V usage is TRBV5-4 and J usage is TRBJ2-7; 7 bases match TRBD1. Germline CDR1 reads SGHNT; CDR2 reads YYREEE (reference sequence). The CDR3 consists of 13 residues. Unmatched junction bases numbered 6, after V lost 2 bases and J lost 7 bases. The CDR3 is CASSFDPGGEQYF. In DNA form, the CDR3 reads TGTGCCAGCAGCTTTGACCCAGGGGGTGAGCAGTACTTC.

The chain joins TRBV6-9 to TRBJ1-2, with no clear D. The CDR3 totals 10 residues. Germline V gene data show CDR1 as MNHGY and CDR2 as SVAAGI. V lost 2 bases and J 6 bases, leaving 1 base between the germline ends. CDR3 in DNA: TGTGCCAGCAGTTATCATGGCTACACCTTC. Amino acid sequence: CASSYHGYTF.

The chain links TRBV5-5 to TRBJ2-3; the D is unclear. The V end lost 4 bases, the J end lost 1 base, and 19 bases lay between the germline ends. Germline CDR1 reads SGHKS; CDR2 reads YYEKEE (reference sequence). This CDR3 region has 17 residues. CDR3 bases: TGTGCCAGCAGCCTACCGATACCCGCCCGAGGCACAGATACGCAGTATTTT. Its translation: CASSLPIPARGTDTQYF.